The subject of this entry is one TCR beta chain. What it binds is unknown. Germline values: CDR1 LNHNV, CDR2 YYDKDF (reference sequence). The CDR3 sequence is 16 residues long. The V gene end was trimmed by 4 bases and the J gene end by 5 bases; junction bases not matched to a gene: 7. This entry comes from a study of graft-versus-host responses after intestinal transplantation. Study information: As for transplant type, recipients had multivisceral, liver-intestinal, or isolated intestinal grafts.

Whole-study results and caveats: Detected in recipient marrow were GvH clones, some of which were first observed in ileum or blood. HvG clone declines early post-transplant were associated with peak circulating GvH levels.

Using immunoSEQ multiplex PCR, the repertoire was profiled, and TCRdb retains in-frame clones only, with some absent. The sample holds about 85,000 clones; around 93% are singletons and the top ten take about 7.3%. The chain couples TRBV15 to TRBJ2-3, with 12 bases matching TRBD2. The clonotype was recovered from a human donor who was the organ donor for an intestinal transplant. The specimen was unstimulated CD8+ T cells sorted from spleen or lymph node cells, collected before transplant. CDR3 in amino acids: CATSNRLAGDKDTQYF. CDR3 DNA sequence: TGTGCCACCAGCAACAGACTAGCGGGGGATAAAGATACGCAGTATTTT.